This entry features one T cell receptor beta chain sequence. Original methodology: Using reference gene primer amplification, nucleated cell counts were estimated. Measured with immunoSEQ multiplex PCR; TCRdb has only the in-frame clones, and not every one. Clone size and the V and J calls come from that table; the DNA yielded D and trimming. The data contain around 98,000 clones, more than 60% of them singletons. This sample is drawn from a study of blood T cell repertoires in COVID-19. Looking at the study overall: Collection of acute and convalescent COVID-19 samples took place in the United States, Italy and Spain. In each case, the material was cDNA or gDNA derived from T cells, B-cell-depleted T cells, or PBMCs.

Germline V gives CDR1 DFQATT, CDR2 SNEGSKA (reference sequence). The CDR3 is 14 residues long. The trim removed 3 bases at V and 5 bases at J, leaving 9 bases unmatched. This receptor was identified in a man between 70 and 80 years old with acute or convalescent COVID-19. The sequenced material came from peripheral blood. The chain uses TRBV20-1 and TRBJ2-5; 7 nucleotides line up with TRBD1. The chain's CDR3 is CSASGTAGGETQYF. CDR3 coding DNA: TGCAGTGCTAGTGGGACGGCAGGGGGTGAGACCCAGTACTTC.